The rows below give T cell receptor beta chains drawn from one sample of a study of CD8 T cells in ankylosing spondylitis. TCRdb ran MiXCR on the 5' RACE reads and lists one entry per CDR3 protein. This table holds about 90,000 distinct CDR3 sequences, approximately 9.6% found once. Sequenced: blood, either unsorted or a sorted T cell fraction (not recorded which). The receptor set was obtained from a male donor with ankylosing spondylitis. Each CDR3 is given with its conserved first and last residue. Fields, in order: J gene, clone size, V gene, D gene, CDR3 protein, CDR3 DNA. The D gene is left open where the match is weak. Part of the rows lack a size; the others show once, few, many or a class for expanded clones.

j_call: TRBJ2-7; clone_size: NA; v_call: TRBV5-4; d_call: TRBD2; cdr3_aa: CASSSFPGTRDYEQYF; cdr3_nt: TGTGCCAGCAGCTCTTTCCCCGGGACTAGGGACTACGAGCAGTACTTC
j_call: TRBJ2-1; clone_size: NA; v_call: TRBV27; d_call: NA; cdr3_aa: CASSHREPTDEQFF; cdr3_nt: TGTGCCAGCAGTCACAGGGAGCCCACAGATGAGCAGTTCTTC
j_call: TRBJ2-7; clone_size: few; v_call: TRBV7-9; d_call: NA; cdr3_aa: CASSSRGHEQYF; cdr3_nt: TGTGCCAGCAGCTCCAGGGGCCACGAGCAGTACTTC
j_call: TRBJ2-7; clone_size: few; v_call: TRBV27; d_call: NA; cdr3_aa: CASSLSAGTGSYEQYF; cdr3_nt: TGTGCCAGCAGTCTAAGTGCCGGGACCGGATCCTACGAGCAGTACTTC
j_call: TRBJ2-1; clone_size: many; v_call: TRBV9; d_call: TRBD2; cdr3_aa: CASTPGGGLNEQFF; cdr3_nt: TGTGCCAGCACCCCGGGGGGTGGTCTCAATGAGCAGTTCTTC
j_call: TRBJ2-3; clone_size: many; v_call: TRBV5-1; d_call: NA; cdr3_aa: CASSPRTVSTDTQYF; cdr3_nt: TGCGCCAGCAGCCCGCGGACAGTAAGCACAGATACGCAGTATTTT
j_call: TRBJ1-1; clone_size: NA; v_call: TRBV30; d_call: NA; cdr3_aa: CAWSVGTAAEAFF; cdr3_nt: TGTGCCTGGAGTGTAGGGACGGCGGCTGAAGCTTTCTTT
j_call: TRBJ1-1; clone_size: NA; v_call: TRBV19; d_call: NA; cdr3_aa: CASSMTPTGWYTEAFF; cdr3_nt: TGTGCCAGTAGTATGACGCCCACAGGGTGGTACACTGAAGCTTTCTTT
j_call: TRBJ2-7; clone_size: few; v_call: TRBV5-6; d_call: TRBD2; cdr3_aa: CASNRMGGYEQYF; cdr3_nt: TGTGCCAGCAACCGAATGGGGGGGTACGAGCAGTACTTC
j_call: TRBJ2-1; clone_size: NA; v_call: TRBV7-9; d_call: TRBD2; cdr3_aa: CASSQSSGILVHEQFF; cdr3_nt: TGTGCCAGCAGCCAATCTAGCGGGATTCTTGTGCATGAGCAGTTCTTC
j_call: TRBJ2-1; clone_size: many; v_call: TRBV20-1; d_call: TRBD2; cdr3_aa: CSAQPGGPSSYNEQFF; cdr3_nt: TGCAGTGCCCAACCGGGGGGGCCCAGCTCCTACAATGAGCAGTTCTTC
j_call: TRBJ2-5; clone_size: few; v_call: TRBV6-1; d_call: NA; cdr3_aa: CASSEGTGPYQETQYF; cdr3_nt: TGTGCCAGCAGTGAAGGAACGGGGCCGTACCAAGAGACCCAGTACTTC
j_call: TRBJ2-1; clone_size: few; v_call: TRBV18; d_call: TRBD2; cdr3_aa: CASSPLLAGHPYNEQFF; cdr3_nt: TGTGCCAGCTCACCTCTCCTAGCGGGACACCCCTACAATGAGCAGTTCTTC
j_call: TRBJ1-2; clone_size: NA; v_call: TRBV5-6; d_call: NA; cdr3_aa: CASSLGAGPYGYTF; cdr3_nt: TGTGCCAGCAGCTTGGGGGCCGGACCCTATGGCTACACCTTC
j_call: TRBJ2-7; clone_size: NA; v_call: TRBV12-3/TRBV12-4; d_call: NA; cdr3_aa: CASSLAGGWYEQYF; cdr3_nt: TGTGCCAGCAGTTTGGCAGGAGGATGGTACGAGCAGTACTTC
j_call: TRBJ1-1; clone_size: NA; v_call: TRBV7-9; d_call: NA; cdr3_aa: CASSLGGVRTEAFF; cdr3_nt: TGTGCCAGCAGCTTAGGAGGGGTTCGGACTGAAGCTTTCTTT
j_call: TRBJ2-3; clone_size: NA; v_call: TRBV27; d_call: NA; cdr3_aa: CASSSERVTSTDTQYF; cdr3_nt: TGTGCCAGCAGTTCCGAGAGGGTCACGAGCACAGATACGCAGTATTTT
j_call: TRBJ2-2; clone_size: few; v_call: TRBV13; d_call: TRBD2; cdr3_aa: CASNYGGENTGELFF; cdr3_nt: TGTGCCAGCAACTATGGGGGGGAGAACACCGGGGAGCTGTTTTTT
j_call: TRBJ2-1; clone_size: NA; v_call: TRBV27; d_call: TRBD1; cdr3_aa: CASSLGVGGALDEQFF; cdr3_nt: TGTGCCAGCAGTTTAGGGGTAGGGGGCGCGTTAGATGAGCAGTTCTTC
j_call: TRBJ2-2; clone_size: NA; v_call: TRBV29-1; d_call: NA; cdr3_aa: CSVIGGTGELFF; cdr3_nt: TGCAGCGTTATAGGGGGCACCGGGGAGCTGTTTTTT
j_call: TRBJ1-5; clone_size: few; v_call: TRBV19; d_call: NA; cdr3_aa: CASSIEGIPIGSNQPQHF; cdr3_nt: TGTGCCAGTAGTATAGAGGGGATCCCGATAGGGAGCAATCAGCCCCAGCATTTT
j_call: TRBJ2-1; clone_size: few; v_call: TRBV19; d_call: NA; cdr3_aa: CASSIKYSYNEQFF; cdr3_nt: TGTGCCAGTAGTATAAAGTATAGCTACAATGAGCAGTTCTTC
j_call: TRBJ2-1; clone_size: NA; v_call: TRBV4-1; d_call: NA; cdr3_aa: CASSQGLLVDEQFF; cdr3_nt: TGCGCCAGCAGCCAAGGACTGCTCGTCGATGAGCAGTTCTTC
j_call: TRBJ2-3; clone_size: few; v_call: TRBV6-4; d_call: TRBD2; cdr3_aa: CASSDRLAGETDTQYF; cdr3_nt: TGTGCCAGCAGTGACCGGCTAGCGGGAGAAACAGATACGCAGTATTTT
j_call: TRBJ1-1; clone_size: NA; v_call: TRBV2; d_call: NA; cdr3_aa: CASSSFGNTEAFF; cdr3_nt: TGTGCCAGCAGTTCTTTCGGGAACACTGAAGCTTTCTTT
j_call: TRBJ1-1; clone_size: few; v_call: TRBV19; d_call: TRBD1; cdr3_aa: CASRPGQPSNTEAFF; cdr3_nt: TGTGCCAGTAGACCGGGACAGCCCTCGAACACTGAAGCTTTCTTT
j_call: TRBJ1-6; clone_size: medium-sized; v_call: TRBV20-1; d_call: TRBD1; cdr3_aa: CSARQGASNSPLHF; cdr3_nt: TGCAGTGCCCGACAGGGGGCGAGTAATTCACCCCTCCACTTT
j_call: TRBJ1-1; clone_size: many; v_call: TRBV2; d_call: TRBD1; cdr3_aa: CASSLILEGTGEARTEAFF; cdr3_nt: TGTGCCAGCAGTCTCATCCTCGAAGGGACAGGGGAGGCTAGGACTGAAGCTTTCTTT
j_call: TRBJ2-2; clone_size: many; v_call: TRBV7-9; d_call: NA; cdr3_aa: CASSLAGFITGELFF; cdr3_nt: TGTGCCAGCAGCTTAGCCGGGTTCATCACCGGGGAGCTGTTTTTT
j_call: TRBJ2-1; clone_size: few; v_call: TRBV5-1; d_call: NA; cdr3_aa: CASWGVYNEQFF; cdr3_nt: TGCGCCAGCTGGGGGGTATACAATGAGCAGTTCTTC
j_call: TRBJ2-7; clone_size: NA; v_call: TRBV20-1; d_call: TRBD2; cdr3_aa: CSARDTSGKYEQYF; cdr3_nt: TGCAGTGCTAGAGACACTAGCGGGAAATACGAGCAGTACTTC
j_call: TRBJ1-2; clone_size: many; v_call: TRBV16; d_call: NA; cdr3_aa: CASSQGTGLNYGYTF; cdr3_nt: TGTGCCAGCAGCCAAGGAACAGGTTTAAACTATGGCTACACCTTC
j_call: TRBJ1-1; clone_size: few; v_call: TRBV6-2/TRBV6-3; d_call: TRBD1; cdr3_aa: CASSQRTGGEFEAFF; cdr3_nt: TGTGCCAGCAGTCAGAGGACAGGGGGGGAGTTTGAAGCTTTCTTT
j_call: TRBJ2-7; clone_size: NA; v_call: TRBV27; d_call: NA; cdr3_aa: CASSSSSTPRYEQYF; cdr3_nt: TGTGCCAGCAGTTCTAGTAGCACTCCCCGTTACGAGCAGTACTTC
j_call: TRBJ1-5; clone_size: few; v_call: TRBV28; d_call: TRBD1; cdr3_aa: CASSSGQGKQPQHF; cdr3_nt: TGTGCCAGCAGCTCCGGACAGGGAAAGCAGCCCCAGCATTTT
j_call: TRBJ2-1; clone_size: NA; v_call: TRBV15; d_call: NA; cdr3_aa: CATSVRRSSYNEQFF; cdr3_nt: TGTGCCACCAGCGTAAGGAGGAGCTCCTACAATGAGCAGTTCTTC
j_call: TRBJ2-1; clone_size: many; v_call: TRBV27; d_call: NA; cdr3_aa: CASSLGDSYNEQFF; cdr3_nt: TGTGCCAGCTCACTGGGCGATTCCTACAATGAGCAGTTCTTC
j_call: TRBJ1-2; clone_size: many; v_call: TRBV29-1; d_call: TRBD1; cdr3_aa: CSVEGQGANYGYTF; cdr3_nt: TGCAGCGTTGAAGGACAGGGCGCTAACTATGGCTACACCTTC
j_call: TRBJ2-1; clone_size: many; v_call: TRBV10-3; d_call: NA; cdr3_aa: CAISPAPASDEQFF; cdr3_nt: TGTGCCATCAGCCCCGCCCCTGCCTCCGACGAGCAGTTCTTC
j_call: TRBJ2-7; clone_size: few; v_call: TRBV10-3; d_call: TRBD2; cdr3_aa: CAISWTSGFPSYEQYF; cdr3_nt: TGTGCCATCAGTTGGACTAGCGGCTTCCCCTCCTACGAGCAGTACTTC
j_call: TRBJ2-2; clone_size: NA; v_call: TRBV10-2; d_call: NA; cdr3_aa: CASSAGQLNTGELFF; cdr3_nt: TGCGCCAGCAGCGCGGGACAGCTGAACACCGGGGAGCTGTTTTTT
j_call: TRBJ2-7; clone_size: many; v_call: TRBV30; d_call: NA; cdr3_aa: CAWREKVGEQYF; cdr3_nt: TGTGCCTGGAGGGAGAAGGTTGGCGAGCAGTACTTC
j_call: TRBJ2-7; clone_size: many; v_call: TRBV5-5; d_call: NA; cdr3_aa: CASSLGIGYEQYF; cdr3_nt: TGTGCCAGCAGCTTGGGAATCGGCTACGAGCAGTACTTC
j_call: TRBJ2-1; clone_size: NA; v_call: TRBV19; d_call: TRBD2; cdr3_aa: CASSIGLAVYNEQFF; cdr3_nt: TGTGCCAGTAGTATAGGGCTAGCGGTATACAATGAGCAGTTCTTC
j_call: TRBJ2-3; clone_size: few; v_call: TRBV19; d_call: TRBD2; cdr3_aa: CASTPLAGNTDTQYF; cdr3_nt: TGTGCCAGTACCCCGCTAGCGGGAAACACAGATACGCAGTATTTT
j_call: TRBJ2-1; clone_size: NA; v_call: TRBV7-9; d_call: NA; cdr3_aa: CASSPSLASGGNEQFF; cdr3_nt: TGTGCCAGCAGCCCCTCCTTGGCCAGCGGTGGGAATGAGCAGTTCTTC
j_call: TRBJ2-5; clone_size: NA; v_call: TRBV4-1; d_call: NA; cdr3_aa: CASSTPPVSGAQETQYF; cdr3_nt: TGCGCCAGCAGCACTCCCCCCGTGTCAGGGGCGCAAGAGACCCAGTACTTC
j_call: TRBJ1-1; clone_size: many; v_call: TRBV7-9; d_call: TRBD1; cdr3_aa: CASSWGTAEAFF; cdr3_nt: TGTGCCAGCAGCTGGGGGACAGCTGAAGCTTTCTTT
j_call: TRBJ1-2; clone_size: once; v_call: TRBV12-5; d_call: TRBD1; cdr3_aa: CASTGGTYGYTF; cdr3_nt: TGTGCTAGCACAGGGGGCACGTATGGCTACACCTTC
j_call: TRBJ2-7; clone_size: few; v_call: TRBV5-1; d_call: TRBD2; cdr3_aa: CASSFTSGDVYEQYF; cdr3_nt: TGCGCCAGCAGCTTTACTAGCGGAGATGTTTACGAGCAGTACTTC
j_call: TRBJ1-5; clone_size: many; v_call: TRBV25-1; d_call: NA; cdr3_aa: CASSSHGQPQHF; cdr3_nt: TGTGCCAGCTCATCCCATGGGCAGCCCCAGCATTTT
j_call: TRBJ2-1; clone_size: few; v_call: TRBV27; d_call: NA; cdr3_aa: CASSLSGLYNEQFF; cdr3_nt: TGTGCCAGCAGTTTATCGGGCCTGTACAATGAGCAGTTCTTC
j_call: TRBJ2-3; clone_size: NA; v_call: TRBV13; d_call: TRBD2; cdr3_aa: CASSAGTSGTSTQYF; cdr3_nt: TGTGCCAGCAGCGCAGGGACTAGCGGGACCTCTACGCAGTATTTT